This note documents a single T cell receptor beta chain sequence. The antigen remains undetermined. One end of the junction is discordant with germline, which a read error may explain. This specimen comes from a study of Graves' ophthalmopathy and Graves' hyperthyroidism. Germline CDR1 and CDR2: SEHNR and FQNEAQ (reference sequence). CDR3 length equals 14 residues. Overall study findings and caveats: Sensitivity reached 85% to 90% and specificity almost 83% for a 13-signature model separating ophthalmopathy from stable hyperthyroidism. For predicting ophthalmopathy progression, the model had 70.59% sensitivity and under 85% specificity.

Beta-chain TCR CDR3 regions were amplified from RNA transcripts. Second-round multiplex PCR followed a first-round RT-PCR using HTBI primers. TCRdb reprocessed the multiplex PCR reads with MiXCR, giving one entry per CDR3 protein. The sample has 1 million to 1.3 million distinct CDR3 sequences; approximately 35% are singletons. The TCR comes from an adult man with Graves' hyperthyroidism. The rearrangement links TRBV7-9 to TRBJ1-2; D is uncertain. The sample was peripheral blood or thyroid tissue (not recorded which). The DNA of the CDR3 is TGTGCCAGCAGCTTAGGATCAGCTAACTATGGCTGCACCTTC. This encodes CASSLGSANYGCTF.